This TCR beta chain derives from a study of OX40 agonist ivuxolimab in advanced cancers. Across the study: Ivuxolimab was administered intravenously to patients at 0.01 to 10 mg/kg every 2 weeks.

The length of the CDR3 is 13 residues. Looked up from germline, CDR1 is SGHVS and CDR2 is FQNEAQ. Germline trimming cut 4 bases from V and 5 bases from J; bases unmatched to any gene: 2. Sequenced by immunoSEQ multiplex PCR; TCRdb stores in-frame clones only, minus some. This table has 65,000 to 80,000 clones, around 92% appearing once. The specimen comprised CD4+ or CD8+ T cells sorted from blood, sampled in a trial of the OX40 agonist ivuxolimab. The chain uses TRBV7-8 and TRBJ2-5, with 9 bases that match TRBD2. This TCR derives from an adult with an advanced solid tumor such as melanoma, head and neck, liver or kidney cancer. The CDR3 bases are TGTGCCAGCAGCTACAGCGGGGGGGAGACCCAGTACTTC. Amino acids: CASSYSGGETQYF. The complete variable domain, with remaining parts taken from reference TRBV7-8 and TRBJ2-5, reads GAGVSQSPRYKVAKRGQDVALRCDPISGHVSLFWYQQALGQGPEFLTYFQNEAQLDKSGLPSDRFFAERPEGSVSTLKIQRTQQEDSAVYLCASSYSGGETQYFGPGTRLLVL.